A single sample gave rise to the 2 T cell receptor beta chains below, sequenced in a study of T cells expressing NK-cell markers. From its re-call of the 5' RACE reads, TCRdb lists each CDR3 protein once, without DNA. The sample totals fewer than 550,000 distinct CDR3 sequences; its top ten clones hold approximately 1.5%. Sequenced sample: blood T cells: a sorted CD56 or NKG2C T cell subset, CD4+ or CD8+ T cells, or bulk PBMC T cells (not recorded which). These receptors all stem from a woman aged 50 to 60 in good health.

The chain is built from TRBV11-2 and TRBJ2-1; the TCRdb call, TRBD1, lacks DNA for checking. The V gene's germline CDR1 is SGHAT and CDR2 FQNNGV. The CDR3 runs 12 residues. The CDR3 loop is CASVGGRQEQFF.

CDR3 sequence: CASSSKGRVALYEQYF. The rearrangement links TRBV7-3 to TRBJ2-7; TCRdb proposes TRBD1, but this gene call is untestable without DNA. There are 16 residues in the CDR3. The germline CDR1 and CDR2 sequences are SGHTA and FQGTGA.